This T cell receptor (beta chain) was found in a study of blood T cell repertoires in COVID-19. Background on the study: Sites across the United States, Italy and Spain contributed samples from acute and convalescent COVID-19.

Participant reports of clinical history set cohort assignment. Original handling: Scientists estimated how many nucleated cells there were by amplifying reference gene primers. Produced via immunoSEQ multiplex PCR; TCRdb's table is partial and in-frame only. From that table come the V and J calls and clone size; the DNA was used to work out D and trimming. The repertoire has fewer than 350,000 clones, 85% of them found once; the top ten carry 1.9%. This CDR3 comprises 15 residues. Germline lookup yields CDR1 MGHRA and CDR2 YSYEKL. V lost 2 bases, J lost 1 base, and 11 bases lay in between. The sample comprised PBMCs or T cells enriched from blood (not recorded which). V gene TRBV4-1 combines with J gene TRBJ1-1; no definite D call. This TCR was sampled from a woman aged 25 to 39 who had been exposed to COVID-19. CDR3 loop: CASSQTQMANTEAFF. The CDR3 region has the DNA TGCGCCAGCAGCCAAACCCAAATGGCGAACACTGAAGCTTTCTTT.